What follows are 18 T cell receptor beta chains derived from one specimen sequenced in a study of CXCR3-negative and CXCR3-positive naive CD8 T cells. 5' RACE with UMI labels generated the TRB cDNA libraries. Each CDR3 protein gets one entry in TCRdb, which reprocessed the 5' RACE reads and gives no DNA. The repertoire table contains around 50,000 distinct CDR3 sequences. Material: memory CD8+ T cells from blood. All receptors come from a human donor in good health. Some clones in this sample may be carry-over from other donors' samples.

V is TRBV4-1 and J is TRBJ2-1; the TCRdb call, TRBD1, lacks DNA for checking. This CDR3 spans 14 amino acids. Germline CDR1 and CDR2: MGHRA and YSYEKL. The CDR3 spells CASSHHRGRAQQFF.

The chain couples TRBV7-9 to TRBJ2-7; TCRdb gives TRBD1 as the D gene, but with no DNA this cannot be confirmed. The CDR3 consists of 15 residues. From germline, CDR1 is SEHNR and CDR2 FQNEAQ (reference sequence). This chain's CDR3 is CASSPTGTGHYEQYF.

The chain uses TRBV6-5 and TRBJ2-3; TCRdb outputs TRBD2, but without DNA this stays unchecked. Germline V gene lookup returns CDR1 MNHEY and CDR2 SVGAGI. The CDR3 runs to 15 residues. This chain's CDR3 is CASSSVRESTDTQYF.

The chain carries TRBV19 and TRBJ2-3; TCRdb's assignment of TRBD1 cannot be checked, as there is no DNA. CDR1 and CDR2 from the germline V gene are LNHDA and SQIVND (reference sequence). This CDR3 spans 13 amino acids. This CDR3 reads CASSRGLIDTQYF.

The chain links TRBV12-3 or TRBV12-4 to TRBJ1-5. The CDR3 has 14 amino acids. This chain's CDR3 is CASSSTHSNQPQHF.

This sequence joins TRBV6-2 or TRBV6-3 and TRBJ2-3; the D gene TCRdb calls, TRBD1, cannot be checked with no DNA. The germline V gene has CDR1 MNHEY and CDR2 SVGEGT. This CDR3 is 16 amino acids long. CDR3 sequence reads: CASSYSTYRGTDTQYF.

V usage is TRBV7-3 and J usage is TRBJ2-3; the D call from TCRdb, TRBD2, cannot be confirmed without DNA. The CDR3 sequence is 16 residues long. The germline CDR1 and CDR2 sequences are SGHTA and FQGTGA. The CDR3 reads CASSPEPSGNTDTQYF.

The chain recombines TRBV20-1 with TRBJ1-5; TCRdb returns TRBD1, unconfirmable since there is no DNA. From germline, CDR1 is DFQATT and CDR2 SNEGSKA (reference sequence). The CDR3 is 14 residues long. The CDR3 loop is CSAREGQENQPQHF.

The chain links TRBV29-1 to TRBJ1-2; absent DNA, TCRdb's TRBD1 call cannot be checked. The CDR3 contains 16 residues. Germline V CDR1 and CDR2: SQVTM, ANQGSEA. This chain's CDR3 is CSVEDRWTGEDVGYTF.

The CDR3 loop reads CASSPPGQGWNEQFF. The chain recombines TRBV18 with TRBJ2-1; TCRdb names TRBD1, which stays unverified in the absence of DNA. The V gene's germline CDR1 is KGHSH and CDR2 LQKENI. CDR3 size: 15 residues.

The rearrangement links TRBV29-1 to TRBJ1-1; the TCRdb call, TRBD1, lacks DNA for checking. CDR1 is SQVTM, CDR2 ANQGSEA, per germline. This CDR3 is 11 amino acids long. The CDR3 region is CSAEPTGEAFF. The entire variable domain, with the rest obtained from reference TRBV29-1 and TRBJ1-1, is as follows: SAVISQKPSRDICQRGTSLTIQCQVDSQVTMMFWYRQQPGQSLTLIATANQGSEATYESGFVIDKFPISRPNLTFSTLTVSNMSPEDSSIYLCSAEPTGEAFFGQGTRLTVV.

This CDR3 reads CAIPHSAHPYEQYF. The chain links TRBV7-9 to TRBJ2-7; TCRdb gives TRBD1 as the D gene, but with no DNA this cannot be confirmed. CDR3 size: 14 residues. Per the germline V gene, CDR1 is SEHNR and CDR2 is FQNEAQ (reference sequence).

The J gene is TRBJ1-5, the V gene TRBV7-9. In germline, CDR1 is SEHNR, CDR2 FQNEAQ (reference sequence). This CDR3 is built from 15 residues. CDR3 region: CASSLDGWGNQPQHF. The entire variable domain, with the rest obtained from reference TRBV7-9 and TRBJ1-5, is as follows: DTGVSQNPRHKITKRGQNVTFRCDPISEHNRLYWYRQTLGQGPEFLTYFQNEAQLEKSRLLSDRFSAERPKGSFSTLEIQRTEQGDSAMYLCASSLDGWGNQPQHFGDGTRLSIL.

The chain has TRBV2 and TRBJ2-1. The germline CDR1 and CDR2 sequences are SNHLY and FYNNEI. The CDR3 runs to 12 residues. The CDR3 sequence is CASRSDDHGEFF.

Here the CDR3 reads CASSLRQNEQFF. J is TRBJ2-1 and V is TRBV5-1. The CDR3 is 12 residues long. Per the germline V gene, CDR1 is SGHRS and CDR2 is YFSETQ.

The chain has TRBV21-1 and TRBJ2-7; with no DNA, the TCRdb D assignment of TRBD1 cannot be verified. TRBV21-1 is designated a pseudogene. This CDR3 contains 14 residues. The CDR3 sequence is CATKGQVNSYEQYF.

V is TRBV29-1 and J is TRBJ1-2. Germline CDR1 and CDR2: SQVTM and ANQGSEA. This CDR3 has 11 amino acids. CDR3 region: CSVVNSHGYTF.

The rearrangement uses TRBV20-1 and TRBJ2-7; without DNA, the TCRdb call of TRBD2 cannot be checked. Germline V gene lookup returns CDR1 DFQATT and CDR2 SNEGSKA (reference sequence). CDR3 size: 14 residues. The CDR3 sequence: CSAGNRLALYEQYF.